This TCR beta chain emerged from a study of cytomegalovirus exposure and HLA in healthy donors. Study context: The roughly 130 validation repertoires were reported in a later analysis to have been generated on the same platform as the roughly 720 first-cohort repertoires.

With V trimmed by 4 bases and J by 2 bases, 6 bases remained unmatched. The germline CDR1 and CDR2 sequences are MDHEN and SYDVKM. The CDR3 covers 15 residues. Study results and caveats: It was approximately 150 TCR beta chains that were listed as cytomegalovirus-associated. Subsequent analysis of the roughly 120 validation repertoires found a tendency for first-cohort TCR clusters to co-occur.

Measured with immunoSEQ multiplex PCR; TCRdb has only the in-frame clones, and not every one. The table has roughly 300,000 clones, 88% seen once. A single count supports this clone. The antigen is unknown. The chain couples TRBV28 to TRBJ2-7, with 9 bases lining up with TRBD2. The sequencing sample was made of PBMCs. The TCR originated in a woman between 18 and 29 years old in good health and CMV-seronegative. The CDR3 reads CASSWVAGDAYEQYF. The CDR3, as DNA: TGTGCCAGCAGTTGGGTAGCGGGGGATGCCTACGAGCAGTACTTC.